Each of the 17 T cell receptor beta chains below was sequenced from the same sample in a study of immune evolution from preneoplasia to lung adenocarcinoma. Profiling relied on immunoSEQ multiplex PCR, and the TCRdb table lists in-frame clones only, not all of them. The sample gives roughly 10,000 clones, more than 70% of which show up once; just under 3% is in the top ten. Sequences were obtained from FFPE invasive lung adenocarcinoma tissue. These receptors originate from a person between 65 and 80 years old with invasive lung adenocarcinoma. Some clones in this sample may be carry-over from other donors' samples.

This clone was seen a few times. This chain joins TRBV18 and TRBJ2-7; D may be TRBD2 (7 bases). CDR1 KGHSH and CDR2 LQKENI come from the germline V gene. The CDR3 is 15 amino acids. The ends were cut back, 4 bases at V and 3 bases at J, with 16 bases in the middle. CDR3 nucleotides: TGTGCCAGCTCACTATCCGGGGGGACAAACTACGAGCAGTACTTC. Protein: CASSLSGGTNYEQYF.

J is TRBJ1-1 and V is TRBV6-5; tentatively, D is TRBD1 (5 bases). Trimming cost V 7 bases and J 6 bases, with 9 bases left between them. CDR3 length equals 11 residues. Germline CDR1 and CDR2: MNHEY and SVGAGI. This chain's CDR3 is CASTRGAEAFF. In nucleotides, the CDR3 is TGTGCCAGCACTAGGGGCGCTGAAGCTTTCTTT.

The V call is TRBV4-1, the J call TRBJ1-4; D remains ambiguous. This CDR3 region has 11 residues. The V and J ends lost 3 bases and 8 bases respectively, with 4 bases between them. Germline V gene data show CDR1 as MGHRA and CDR2 as YSYEKL. The chain's CDR3 is CASSQGEKLFF. CDR3 bases: TGCGCCAGCAGCCAGGGGGAAAAACTGTTTTTT.

The chain uses TRBV29-1 and TRBJ1-2; D is undetermined. Trimming removed 4 bases at V and 4 bases at J, with 10 bases between. Germline lookup yields CDR1 SQVTM and CDR2 ANQGSEA. This CDR3 has 12 amino acids. CDR3 amino acids: CSVVGLTYGYTF. DNA for the CDR3: TGCAGCGTTGTGGGATTAACCTATGGCTACACCTTC.

The chain couples TRBV19 to TRBJ1-1; maybe TRBD1 (5 bases). CDR3 length: 14 amino acids. V dropped 9 bases and J dropped 3 bases, with 17 bases sitting between them. Germline V gene lookup returns CDR1 LNHDA and CDR2 SQIVND (reference sequence). The CDR3 region has the DNA TGTGCCAGCAGGGATGTTTGGCGCTACACTGAAGCTTTCTTT. Its translation: CASRDVWRYTEAFF.

The V gene is TRBV11-2, the J gene TRBJ2-3; 8 bases map to TRBD2. Germline CDR1 SGHAT, CDR2 FQNNGV. The V and J ends lost 5 bases and 6 bases, in that order; junction bases with no gene match: 10. This CDR3 spans 15 amino acids. CDR3 sequence: CASSPHLAGTDTQYF. The CDR3 region has the DNA TGTGCCAGCAGCCCCCACTTAGCGGGAACGGATACGCAGTATTTT.

The V and J genes are TRBV29-1 and TRBJ1-5; no clear D. The V gene lost 5 bases and the J gene lost 6 bases, with 11 bases spanning the gap. This CDR3 has 12 amino acids. Germline V gene sequence: CDR1 SQVTM, CDR2 ANQGSEA. The CDR3 protein is CSVIDAGQPQHF. Here the CDR3 DNA reads TGCAGCGTTATTGACGCGGGTCAGCCCCAGCATTTT.

This rearrangement joins TRBV5-1 to TRBJ1-2; no firm D call. V lost 6 bases and J 4 bases, leaving 10 bases between the germline ends. CDR3 length: 12 amino acids. Germline CDR1 and CDR2: SGHRS and YFSETQ. The CDR3 protein is CASTDGLYGYTF. Here the CDR3 DNA reads TGCGCCAGCACTGACGGCCTCTATGGCTACACCTTC.

This sequence joins TRBV6-1 and TRBJ1-1, with TRBD1 identical over 7 bases. CDR3 length: 16 amino acids. V gave up 4 bases and J gave up 4 bases; unmatched junction bases: 12. Per the germline V gene, CDR1 is MNHNS and CDR2 is SASEGT. The CDR3 sequence: CASSVGGGQAPTEAFF. CDR3 in DNA: TGTGCCAGCAGTGTAGGTGGAGGACAGGCTCCCACTGAAGCTTTCTTT.

In DNA, the CDR3 is TGTGCCAGCAGTTTAGGACTCCTACCTCTTGTGGATGAGCAGTTCTTC. Its protein product is CASSLGLLPLVDEQFF. The chain carries TRBV28 and TRBJ2-1; D may be TRBD2 (5 bases). CDR3 length: 16 residues. With 2 bases removed from V and 8 bases from J, the gap between germline ends came to 19 bases. Germline V lookup: CDR1 MDHEN, CDR2 SYDVKM.

V is TRBV7-3 and J is TRBJ2-7; 13 bases map to TRBD2. Germline CDR1 and CDR2: SGHTA and FQGTGA. V was clipped by 5 bases and J by 5 bases; unmatched bases: 6. There are 15 residues in the CDR3. The CDR3 loop reads CASSESGLAGDEQYF. The CDR3 DNA is TGTGCCAGCAGCGAGAGCGGACTAGCGGGAGACGAGCAGTACTTC.

In regard to this clone: The same CDR3 can be traced to other DNA sequences in this sample. CDR3 residues: CASSRDGNYGYTF. The CDR3, as DNA: TGTGCCAGCAGTCGGGACGGTAACTATGGCTACACCTTC. The chain links TRBV2 to TRBJ1-2, with D possibly being TRBD1 (5 bases). The length of the CDR3 is 13 residues. Trimming pared 5 bases from V and 1 base from J, leaving 8 bases between. In germline, CDR1 is SNHLY, CDR2 FYNNEI.

The chain's CDR3 is CSVSTGITDTQYF. As DNA, the CDR3 is TGCAGCGTTTCGACAGGGATAACAGATACGCAGTATTTT. The genes are TRBV29-1 and TRBJ2-3, with 7 bases fitting TRBD1. Trimming took 5 bases from V and 3 from J; bases not matched to a gene: 5. The CDR3 loop spans 13 amino acids. Germline assignment: CDR1 SQVTM and CDR2 ANQGSEA.

This clone was recorded only once. The chain carries TRBV28 and TRBJ2-3; no definite D call. Between the trimmed V and J ends, which lost 3 bases and 3 bases, there was a span of 13 bases. There are 15 residues in the CDR3. Germline V CDR1 and CDR2: MDHEN, SYDVKM. The CDR3: CASSFPSGLTDTQYF. For the CDR3, the DNA is TGTGCCAGCAGTTTTCCCTCTGGGTTAACAGATACGCAGTATTTT.

J is TRBJ1-4 and V is TRBV28; D remains ambiguous. Germline CDR1 and CDR2: MDHEN and SYDVKM. The CDR3 loop spans 14 amino acids. V lost 7 bases and J lost 3, with 12 bases in between. CDR3 sequence (DNA): TGTGCCAGCACCGCCCCGGTGGCTAATGAAAAACTGTTTTTT. It yields the protein CASTAPVANEKLFF.

This chain joins TRBV20-1 and TRBJ1-5; D remains unclear. V was clipped by 3 bases and J by 7 bases, with 7 bases between them. Germline V lookup: CDR1 DFQATT, CDR2 SNEGSKA (reference sequence). There are 11 residues in the CDR3. The CDR3 DNA reads TGCAGTGCTAGGCAGGACCAGCCCCAGCATTTT. Protein sequence: CSARQDQPQHF.

The chain carries TRBV2 and TRBJ1-2; a weak D match, TRBD1 (6 bases). Trimming took 7 bases from V and 6 from J, leaving 18 bases between them. The CDR3 covers 14 residues. The germline gives CDR1 SNHLY, CDR2 FYNNEI. DNA of the CDR3: TGTGCCAGCAACGAGGGGGGCCCTTCTGATGGCTACACCTTC. This encodes CASNEGGPSDGYTF.